This T cell receptor (beta chain) derives from a study of blood T cells in healthy people across ages. Whole-study findings and limits: Both higher diversity and more naive CD4+ cells marked long-lived donors when set against aged donors.

CDR1 WNHNN and CDR2 SYGVQD come from the germline V gene (reference sequence). The CDR3 runs 14 residues. Alongside a J-beta primer mix, a sample-barcoded 5' primer served in a second PCR lasting about 7 to 12 cycles. MiXCR, applied by TCRdb to the 5' RACE reads, yields one record per CDR3 protein. The sample consists of roughly 2 million distinct CDR3 sequences, less than 50% of them appearing once. On this clonotype: No antigen is known for it. Compared with germline, one end of the junction differs, possibly owing to a read error.

Samples had at least 6.5 million PBMCs isolated from them. Total RNA extracted from each sample amounted to at least 5.5 micrograms. The source material was blood. V is TRBV10-1 and J is TRBJ2-7, with D perhaps TRBD1 (6 bases). The sequence was obtained from a woman between 40 and 50 years old in good health. CDR3 in DNA: TGCGCCAGCAGTGAGTCGGCAGGGGCCTACGAGCGGTACTTC. It is translated as CASSESAGAYERYF.